These 16 T cell receptor beta chains came from one sample sequenced in a study of molecular identifiers for immune sequencing clone quantification (dated by TCRdb to the late 2010s). The library was made by PCR. Reads for this sample came from an Illumina HiSeq 4000. TCRdb reran the public reads through fastp at Q25 and MiXCR, keeping productive beta chains. CDR3 protein sequences are deduplicated, and each keeps its most common genes and DNA. The sample yields about 36,000 distinct CDR3 sequences; 15% to 20% were counted once. The ten most abundant clones make up more than 0.95% of the sample. Material: naive CD8+ T cells from blood, with Jurkat cell RNA spiked in. The sample's cell subset or site label is to be understood as: FACS-sorted CD8+CD4-CCR7+CD45RA+ naive T cells. The receptor source for this set is a human donor in good health. Some libraries in this study had Jurkat cell RNA spiked in.

This clonotype was detected ten times or more. The chain uses TRBV7-2 and TRBJ2-7, with TRBD1 matching over 7 bases. CDR1 is SGHTA, CDR2 FQGNSA, per germline. The CDR3 has 14 amino acids. The V and J ends lost 5 bases and 2 bases, in that order; junction bases with no gene match: 6. The CDR3 here is CASSADRVPYEQYF. The CDR3, as DNA: TGTGCCAGCAGCGCCGACAGGGTCCCCTACGAGCAGTACTTC.

This chain connects TRBV23-1 to TRBJ1-4; 10 bases fit TRBD1. TRBV23-1 has ORF status, its function being uncertain. The CDR3 runs 14 residues. V shed 10 bases, J shed 5 bases, and the junction held 7 bases outside the gene matches. Here the CDR3 DNA reads TGCGCCATCAGGGAGGGACAGGGGAATGAAAAACTGTTTTTT. It is translated as CAIREGQGNEKLFF.

The gene calls are TRBV27 and TRBJ1-4, with D perhaps matching TRBD1 (6 bases). Germline lookup yields CDR1 MNHEY and CDR2 SMNVEV (reference sequence). The CDR3 contains 16 residues. Trimming left V 5 bases short and J 7 bases short, with 20 bases between. The CDR3 protein is CASSPIEVGGPEKLFF. As DNA, the CDR3 is TGTGCCAGCAGTCCCATTGAGGTCGGGGGGCCTGAAAAACTGTTTTTT.

This clonotype has a count of ten or more. The CDR3 protein is CASSIDGQQETQYF. CDR3 nucleotides: TGTGCCAGTAGTATAGATGGACAGCAAGAGACCCAGTACTTC. This chain connects TRBV19 to TRBJ2-5; tentatively, D is TRBD1 (6 bases). V was pared by 0 bases and J by 2 bases, with 7 bases between. In germline, CDR1 is LNHDA, CDR2 SQIVND (reference sequence). CDR3 length equals 14 residues.

Of note for this clonotype: It may be a read error: a sequence one base away is much more abundant. This chain joins TRBV4-1 and TRBJ2-7, with 9 nucleotides matching TRBD1. The germline CDR1 and CDR2 sequences are MGHRA and YSYEKL. The CDR3 consists of 14 residues. CDR3 DNA: TGCGCCAGCGGCCATCCGGGACAGGGAAACGAGCAGTACTTC. Protein product: CASGHPGQGNEQYF.

This clonotype is medium-sized (0.01 to 0.1%) in the sample. This chain uses TRBV29-1 with TRBJ2-5; 8 bases fit TRBD2. V was clipped by 7 bases and J by 1 base; unmatched bases: 14. CDR1 SQVTM and CDR2 ANQGSEA come from the germline V gene. This CDR3 is 16 amino acids long. CDR3 sequence reads: CSAFSPYTSGQETQYF. The CDR3 region has the DNA TGCAGCGCCTTTTCCCCCTACACTAGCGGCCAAGAGACCCAGTACTTC.

This clonotype has a handful of counts. CDR3 DNA sequence: TGTGCCAGCGCTAGCACTGAAGCTTTCTTT. Translated: CASASTEAFF. J is TRBJ1-1 and V is TRBV12-3 or TRBV12-4; D is ambiguous. This CDR3 spans 10 amino acids. The V end was cut by 8 bases, the J end by 4 bases, with 5 bases between.

This clonotype came up many times. The rearrangement links TRBV5-4 to TRBJ2-5; D might be TRBD1 (6 bases). V lost 4 bases and J 3 bases, leaving 19 bases between the germline ends. This CDR3 is built from 16 residues. Germline CDR1 reads SGHNT; CDR2 reads YYREEE (reference sequence). CDR3: CASSEPPGHDKETQYF. In nucleotides, the CDR3 is TGTGCCAGCAGCGAACCGCCGGGACATGACAAAGAGACCCAGTACTTC.

In this sample, this clonotype turned up many times. The chain uses TRBV2 and TRBJ2-3, with TRBD2 matching over 12 bases. Losses at the gene ends were 5 bases for V and 2 bases for J; bases not matched to a gene: 5. CDR1 and CDR2 (germline): SNHLY, FYNNEI. This CDR3 is 16 amino acids long. The CDR3 region is CASSSPSGGATDTQYF. The CDR3 region has the DNA TGTGCCAGCAGTTCGCCTAGCGGGGGGGCCACAGATACGCAGTATTTT.

The chain couples TRBV21-1 to TRBJ2-7. TRBV21-1 is a pseudogene locus. This CDR3 region has 16 residues. CDR3 DNA sequence: TGTGCCAGCAGCAAAAGTTCGGCGGAGAGCTCCTACGAGCAGTACTTC. Encoded protein: CASSKSSAESSYEQYF.

Remarks on this clonotype: Given a much more abundant clone one base away, this may be a read error. The genes are TRBV27 and TRBJ2-1; D uncertain. The germline gives CDR1 MNHEY, CDR2 SMNVEV (reference sequence). The CDR3 extends over 16 amino acids. The V and J ends lost 8 bases and 3 bases respectively, with 20 bases between them. Here the CDR3 reads CASHQTIALFYNEQFF. The CDR3 nucleotides are TGTGCCAGCCACCAGACGATCGCCCTCTTCTACAATGAGCAGTTCTTC.

The chain carries TRBV10-3 and TRBJ1-5; tentatively, D is TRBD1 (6 bases). Trimming took 2 bases from V and 1 from J, leaving 6 bases between them. This CDR3 comprises 14 residues. CDR1 is ENHRY and CDR2 is SYGVKD in the germline V gene. The CDR3 here is CAISEGQSNQPQHF. The CDR3 nucleotides are TGTGCCATCAGTGAGGGACAGAGCAATCAGCCCCAGCATTTT.

This clonotype has just a few counts. The V and J genes are TRBV19 and TRBJ2-7; tentative D call: TRBD1 (6 bases). V was pared by 4 bases and J by 2 bases, with 12 bases between. CDR3 size: 14 residues. Germline CDR1 is LNHDA and CDR2 is SQIVND (reference sequence). The CDR3 region is CASSKGSGAYEQYF. Written as DNA, the CDR3 is TGTGCCAGTAGTAAGGGATCAGGGGCCTACGAGCAGTACTTC. Based on the CDR3 plus reference TRBV19 and TRBJ2-7, the full variable domain is DGGITQSPKYLFRKEGQNVTLSCEQNLNHDAMYWYRQDPGQGLRLIYYSQIVNDFQKGDIAEGYSVSREKKESFPLTVTSAQKNPTAFYLCASSKGSGAYEQYFGPGTRLTVT.

This clonotype was picked up many times. The chain couples TRBV10-3 to TRBJ2-3, with a weak D call TRBD1 (6 bases). The CDR3 spans 13 residues. The germline V gene encodes CDR1 ENHRY and CDR2 SYGVKD. V gave up 3 bases and J gave up 4 bases, with 8 bases separating them. DNA for the CDR3: TGTGCCATCAGTGAAGGGGGTTCAGATACGCAGTATTTT. The encoded protein is CAISEGGSDTQYF.

Many counts were recorded for this clonotype. The rearrangement links TRBV18 to TRBJ2-3, with no clear D. The germline V gene encodes CDR1 KGHSH and CDR2 LQKENI. CDR3 length equals 14 residues. The germline V and J ends were trimmed by 6 bases and 2 bases, with 12 bases remaining between them. The CDR3 spells CASSPTGSTDTQYF. The CDR3 bases are TGTGCCAGCTCTCCTACCGGGTCCACAGATACGCAGTATTTT.

This clonotype showed up many times. CDR3 in DNA: TGCAGTGCTACGAGTGGACAGGGCTTCTCCTATGGCTACACCTTC. Translated, it gives CSATSGQGFSYGYTF. The J gene is TRBJ1-2, the V gene TRBV20-1; TRBD1 matches 8 bases. V shed 4 bases, J shed 4 bases, and the junction held 11 bases outside the gene matches. The CDR3 runs 15 residues. CDR1 and CDR2 (germline): DFQATT, SNEGSKA (reference sequence).